This T cell receptor beta chain was observed in a study of shared clonotypes between healthy human individuals. CDR3 length: 11 amino acids. Clones were read by immunoSEQ multiplex PCR, and TCRdb kept only the in-frame ones, dropping some. The data hold 450,000 to 500,000 clones, with roughly 80% observed a single time. This clone was detected a few times. Nashville, Tennessee was home to all donors, each a Caucasian adult. This chain joins TRBV12-2 and TRBJ1-5. TRBV12-2 is a pseudogene. The receptor comes from a woman between 35 and 50 years old in good health. Some clones in this sample may be carry-over from other donors' samples. What was sequenced was PBMCs. The DNA of the CDR3 is TGTGCAAGTCGCTTACATCAGCCCCAGCATTTT. Translated: CASRLHQPQHF.